One sample yielded the 10 T cell receptor beta chains listed below, sequenced in a study of beta chain features in type 1 diabetes. Study observations and caveats: Type 1 diabetes patients had TCRB CDR3s that were shorter (moderately but significantly so) in all four CD4+ subsets.

Which antigens these TCRs recognize remains unknown. What was sequenced were expressed TCRB transcripts, since all of the isolated RNA had been reverse transcribed. The assay was immunoSEQ multiplex PCR, and TCRdb's table has in-frame clones only and misses some. This sample carries around 250,000 clones, about 15% of them seen once, and the ten largest clones take about 0.02%. The sample consisted of naive CD4+ T cells from blood. All receptors derive from a man aged 25-45 years with type 1 diabetes.

V and J are TRBV4-1 and TRBJ1-5; 8 bases line up with TRBD1. The germline gives CDR1 MGHRA, CDR2 YSYEKL. The CDR3 runs to 18 residues. The V segment lost 0 bases and the J segment 1 base; nucleotides outside the gene matches: 8. The CDR3, as DNA: TGCGCCAGCAGCCAAGAGGGGACAGGCGCTCGGAGCAATCAGCCCCAGCATTTT. It yields the protein CASSQEGTGARSNQPQHF.

This clone was picked up a small number of times. The chain couples TRBV7-8 to TRBJ1-1, with D possibly being TRBD1 (6 bases). V lost 2 bases and J lost 11, with 18 bases in between. The germline V gene has CDR1 SGHVS and CDR2 FQNEAQ. CDR3 length: 14 residues. The CDR3 region has the DNA TGTGCCAGCAGCTTACCAGGGGCCCTGGGAATGGCTTTCTTT. Translating it yields CASSLPGALGMAFF.

The chain has TRBV7-2 and TRBJ2-1; 8 bases align to TRBD2. The length of the CDR3 is 14 residues. Losses at the gene ends were 10 bases for V and 4 bases for J; bases not matched to a gene: 9. Per germline, CDR1 SGHTA and CDR2 FQGNSA. This chain's CDR3 is CATLVGLGYNEQFF. As DNA, the CDR3 is TGTGCCACCCTAGTGGGACTAGGATACAATGAGCAGTTCTTC. The complete variable domain, with remaining parts taken from reference TRBV7-2 and TRBJ2-1, reads GAGVSQSPSNKVTEKGKDVELRCDPISGHTALYWYRQSLGQGLEFLIYFQGNSAPDKSGLPSDRFSAERTGGSVSTLTIQRTQQEDSAVYLCATLVGLGYNEQFFGPGTRLTVL.

This clone was counted a few times. The chain links TRBV5-4 to TRBJ2-7; possibly TRBD2 for D (7 bases). CDR1 and CDR2 (germline): SGHNT, YYREEE (reference sequence). The CDR3 runs to 16 residues. V was shortened by 4 bases and J by 0 bases, with 17 bases between the two germline ends. The CDR3 nucleotides read TGTGCCAGCAGCGGGGGGGGCCTTCTTAGCTCCTACGAGCAGTACTTC. It encodes CASSGGGLLSSYEQYF.

This clone turned up a few times. The chain recombines TRBV12-5 with TRBJ1-1; TRBD1 might be the D (6 bases). The V gene lost 5 bases and the J gene lost 1 base, with 14 bases spanning the gap. Germline V gene sequence: CDR1 LGHNT, CDR2 FRNRAP. The CDR3 contains 15 residues. The CDR3 sequence: CASGARTAPNTEAFF. In DNA, the CDR3 is TGTGCTAGTGGTGCCAGGACAGCCCCGAACACTGAAGCTTTCTTT.

The chain uses TRBV7-9 and TRBJ1-2; D ambiguous. The CDR3 contains 14 residues. CDR1 SEHNR and CDR2 FQNEAQ come from the germline V gene (reference sequence). V lost 5 bases to trimming and J lost 7 bases, with 17 bases between them. The CDR3, as DNA: TGTGCCAGCAGCCCCCGTGGAAGGGAGGCTGGCTACACCTTC. It encodes CASSPRGREAGYTF.

The chain employs TRBV29-1 and TRBJ1-1, with 7 nucleotides matching TRBD1. The V segment lost 5 bases and the J segment 3 bases; nucleotides outside the gene matches: 9. The CDR3 has 14 amino acids. Germline V gene data show CDR1 as SQVTM and CDR2 as ANQGSEA. The DNA of the CDR3 is TGCAGCGTTCCCTTAAGACAGGGCGACACTGAAGCTTTCTTT. This sequence encodes CSVPLRQGDTEAFF.

This chain uses TRBV30 with TRBJ1-6; no clear D gene. V was clipped by 3 bases and J by 7 bases, with 13 bases between them. The CDR3 runs to 14 residues. The V gene's germline CDR1 is GTSNPN and CDR2 SVGIG (reference sequence). CDR3 sequence: CAWRGAGGNSPLHF. The CDR3 coding sequence is TGTGCCTGGAGGGGAGCGGGTGGGAATTCACCCCTCCACTTT.

This clone was seen only a few times. The rearrangement uses TRBV19 and TRBJ2-7; TRBD2 matches 14 bases. The CDR3 length is 17 residues. V was pared by 4 bases and J by 2 bases, with 7 bases of the junction left unmatched. Germline CDR1 reads LNHDA; CDR2 reads SQIVND (reference sequence). CDR3 nucleotides: TGTGCCAGTAGTAGGTTGACTAGCGGGGGGGACACCTACGAGCAGTACTTC. Protein: CASSRLTSGGDTYEQYF.

This clone turned up a few times. The V call is TRBV5-1, the J call TRBJ2-2, with a weak D call TRBD1 (6 bases). There are 15 residues in the CDR3. Between the trimmed V and J ends, which lost 2 bases and 2 bases, there was a span of 10 bases. Per the germline V gene, CDR1 is SGHRS and CDR2 is YFSETQ. The CDR3 region is CASSLDRRNTGELFF. The DNA of the CDR3 is TGCGCCAGCAGCTTAGACAGGAGAAACACCGGGGAGCTGTTTTTT.